The TCR beta chain under discussion was sequenced for a study of blood T cell repertoires in COVID-19. Study context: Sites in the United States, Italy and Spain provided acute and convalescent COVID-19 samples.

Germline assignment: CDR1 LNHDA and CDR2 SQIVND (reference sequence). The CDR3 is made up of 15 amino acids. The ends were cut back, 0 bases at V and 8 bases at J, with 13 bases in the middle. Authors' analysis steps: Using reference gene primer amplification, nucleated cell counts were estimated. Here immunoSEQ multiplex PCR was the method, and the copy in TCRdb shows in-frame clones only, minus some. V, J and clone size reflect that table, while D and trimming were determined from the DNA. This table holds more than 85,000 clones, around four fifths found once. This clone has only one observation. The sequence was obtained from a woman aged 60 to 75 with acute or convalescent COVID-19. The V call is TRBV19, the J call TRBJ1-4, with D possibly matching TRBD1 (5 bases). Sequencing input: peripheral blood. The CDR3 loop reads CASSIDQAGPEKLFF. The CDR3 region has the DNA TGTGCCAGTAGTATAGATCAGGCAGGGCCCGAAAAACTGTTTTTT.